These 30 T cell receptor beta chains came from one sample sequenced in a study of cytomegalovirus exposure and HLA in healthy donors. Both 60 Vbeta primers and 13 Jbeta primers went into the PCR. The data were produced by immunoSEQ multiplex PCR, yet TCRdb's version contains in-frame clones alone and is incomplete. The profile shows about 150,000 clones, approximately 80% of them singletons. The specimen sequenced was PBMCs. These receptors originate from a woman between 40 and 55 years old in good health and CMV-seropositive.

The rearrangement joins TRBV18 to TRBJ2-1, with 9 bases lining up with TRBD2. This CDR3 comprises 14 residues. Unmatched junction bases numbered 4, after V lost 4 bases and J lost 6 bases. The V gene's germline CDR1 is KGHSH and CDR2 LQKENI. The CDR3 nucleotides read TGTGCCAGCTCACGGACTAGCGAGACCAATGAGCAGTTCTTC. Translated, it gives CASSRTSETNEQFF.

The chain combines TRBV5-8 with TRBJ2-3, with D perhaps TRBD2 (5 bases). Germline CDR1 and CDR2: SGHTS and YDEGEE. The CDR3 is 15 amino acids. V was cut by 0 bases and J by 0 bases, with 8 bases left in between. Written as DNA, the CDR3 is TGTGCCAGCAGCTTGGGCGGGCCCAGCACAGATACGCAGTATTTT. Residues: CASSLGGPSTDTQYF. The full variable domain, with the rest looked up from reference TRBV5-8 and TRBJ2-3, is EAGVTQSPTHLIKTRGQQATLRCSPISGHTSVYWYQQALGLGLQFLLWYDEGEERNRGNFPPRFSGRQFPNYSSELNVNALELEDSALYLCASSLGGPSTDTQYFGPGTRLTVL.

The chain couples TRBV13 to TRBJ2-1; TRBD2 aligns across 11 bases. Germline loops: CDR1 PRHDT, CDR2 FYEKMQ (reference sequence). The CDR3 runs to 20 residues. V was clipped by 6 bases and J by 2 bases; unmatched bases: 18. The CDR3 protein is CASRVRAGLAGNWAYNEQFF. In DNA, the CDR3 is TGTGCCAGCAGAGTCCGGGCAGGACTAGCGGGCAACTGGGCCTACAATGAGCAGTTCTTC.

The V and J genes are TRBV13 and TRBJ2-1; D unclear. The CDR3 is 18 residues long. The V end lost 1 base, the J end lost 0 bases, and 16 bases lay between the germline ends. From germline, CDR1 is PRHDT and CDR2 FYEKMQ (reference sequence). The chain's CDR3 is CASSLARWLQSSYNEQFF. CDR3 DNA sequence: TGTGCCAGCAGCTTAGCGAGGTGGCTCCAGAGCTCCTACAATGAGCAGTTCTTC.

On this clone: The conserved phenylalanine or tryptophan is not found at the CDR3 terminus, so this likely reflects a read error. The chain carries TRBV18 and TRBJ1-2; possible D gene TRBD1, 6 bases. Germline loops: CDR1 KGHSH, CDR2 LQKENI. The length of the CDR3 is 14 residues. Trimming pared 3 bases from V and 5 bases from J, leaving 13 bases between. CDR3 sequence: CASSPDRQAYGYTL. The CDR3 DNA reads TGTGCCAGCTCACCGGACCGACAGGCGTATGGCTACACCCTC.

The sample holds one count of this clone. The CDR3 loop reads CASSLYGEGEQYF. CDR3 DNA: TGTGCCAGCAGCTTATATGGGGAGGGCGAGCAGTACTTC. J is TRBJ2-7 and V is TRBV7-3, with TRBD2 matching over 7 bases. CDR3 length equals 13 residues. CDR1 and CDR2 from the germline V gene are SGHTA and FQGTGA. The J segment lost 6 bases and the V segment lost 2 bases, leaving 4 bases of the junction unmatched.

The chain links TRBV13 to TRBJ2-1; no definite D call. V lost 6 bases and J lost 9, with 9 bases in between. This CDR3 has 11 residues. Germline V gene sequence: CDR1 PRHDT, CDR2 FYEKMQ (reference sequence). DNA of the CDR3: TGTGCCAGCAGATTGTCGGGTGAGCAGTTCTTC. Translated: CASRLSGEQFF.

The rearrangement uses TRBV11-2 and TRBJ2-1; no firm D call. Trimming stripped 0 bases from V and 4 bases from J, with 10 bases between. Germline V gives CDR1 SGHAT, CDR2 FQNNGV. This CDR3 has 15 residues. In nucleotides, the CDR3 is TGTGCCAGCAGCTTAGAGGGTGGGCGTTACAATGAGCAGTTCTTC. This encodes CASSLEGGRYNEQFF.

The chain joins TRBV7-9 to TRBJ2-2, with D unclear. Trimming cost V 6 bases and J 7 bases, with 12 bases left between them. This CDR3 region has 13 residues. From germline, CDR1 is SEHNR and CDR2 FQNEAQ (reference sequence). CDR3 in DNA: TGTGCCAGCAGTTTCCGAGTTGACGGGGAGCTGTTTTTT. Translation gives CASSFRVDGELFF.

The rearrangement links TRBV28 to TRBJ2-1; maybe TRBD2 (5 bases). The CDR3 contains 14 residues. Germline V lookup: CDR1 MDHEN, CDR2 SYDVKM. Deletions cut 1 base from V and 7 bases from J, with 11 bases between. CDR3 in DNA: TGTGCCAGCAGTTTATCTCTCCAGCGGAATGAGCAGTTCTTC. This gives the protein CASSLSLQRNEQFF.

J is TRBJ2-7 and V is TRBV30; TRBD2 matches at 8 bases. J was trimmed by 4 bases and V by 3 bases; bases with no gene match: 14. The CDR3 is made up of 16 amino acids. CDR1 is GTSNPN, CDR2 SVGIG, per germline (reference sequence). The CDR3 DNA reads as TGTGCCTGGAGGGGAGACCGTGGCGGGAGGACTTACGAGCAGTACTTC. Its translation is CAWRGDRGGRTYEQYF.

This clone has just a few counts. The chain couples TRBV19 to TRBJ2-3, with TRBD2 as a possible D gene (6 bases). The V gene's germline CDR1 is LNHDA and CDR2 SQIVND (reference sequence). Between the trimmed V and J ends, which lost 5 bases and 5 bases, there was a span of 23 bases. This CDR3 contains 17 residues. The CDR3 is CASSPGNGGARVDTQYF. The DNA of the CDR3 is TGTGCCAGTAGTCCGGGAAATGGCGGGGCCAGGGTAGATACGCAGTATTTT.

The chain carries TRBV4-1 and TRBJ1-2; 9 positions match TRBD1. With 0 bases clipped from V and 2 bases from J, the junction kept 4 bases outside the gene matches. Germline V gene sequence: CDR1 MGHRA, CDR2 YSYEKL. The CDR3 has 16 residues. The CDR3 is CASSQDPGTGNYGYTF. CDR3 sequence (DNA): TGCGCCAGCAGCCAAGATCCCGGGACAGGGAACTATGGCTACACCTTC.

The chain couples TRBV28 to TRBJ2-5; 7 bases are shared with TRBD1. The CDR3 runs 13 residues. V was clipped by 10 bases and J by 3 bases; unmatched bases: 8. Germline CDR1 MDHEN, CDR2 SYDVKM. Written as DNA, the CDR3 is TGTGCCACCGAACTTGACAGGGAAGAGACCCAGTACTTC. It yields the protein CATELDREETQYF. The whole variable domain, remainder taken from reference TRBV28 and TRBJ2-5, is DVKVTQSSRYLVKRTGEKVFLECVQDMDHENMFWYRQDPGLGLRLIYFSYDVKMKEKGDIPEGYSVSREKKERFSLILESASTNQTSMYLCATELDREETQYFGPGTRLLVL.

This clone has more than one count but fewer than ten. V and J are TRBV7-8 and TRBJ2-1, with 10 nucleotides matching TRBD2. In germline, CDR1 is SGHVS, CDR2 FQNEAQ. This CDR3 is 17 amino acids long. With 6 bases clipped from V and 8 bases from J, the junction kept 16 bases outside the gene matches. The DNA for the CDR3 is TGTGCCAGCAGTAGTACGGCTAGCGGGAGAGTTATTGATGAGCAGTTCTTC. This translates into CASSSTASGRVIDEQFF. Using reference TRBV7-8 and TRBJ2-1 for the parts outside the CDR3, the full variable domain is GAGVSQSPRYKVAKRGQDVALRCDPISGHVSLFWYQQALGQGPEFLTYFQNEAQLDKSGLPSDRFFAERPEGSVSTLKIQRTQQEDSAVYLCASSSTASGRVIDEQFFGPGTRLTVL.

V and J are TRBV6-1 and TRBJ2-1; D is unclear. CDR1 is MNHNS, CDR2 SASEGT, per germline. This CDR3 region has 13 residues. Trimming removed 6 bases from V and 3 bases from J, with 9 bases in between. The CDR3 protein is CASSRLGYNEQFF. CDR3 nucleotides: TGTGCCAGCAGCCGCCTCGGCTACAATGAGCAGTTCTTC.

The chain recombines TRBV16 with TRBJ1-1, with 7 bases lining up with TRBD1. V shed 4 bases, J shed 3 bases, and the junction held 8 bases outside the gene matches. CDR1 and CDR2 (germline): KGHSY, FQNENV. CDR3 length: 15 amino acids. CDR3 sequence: CASSRDSTRDTEAFF. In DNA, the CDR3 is TGTGCCAGCAGCCGGGACAGTACAAGGGACACTGAAGCTTTCTTT.

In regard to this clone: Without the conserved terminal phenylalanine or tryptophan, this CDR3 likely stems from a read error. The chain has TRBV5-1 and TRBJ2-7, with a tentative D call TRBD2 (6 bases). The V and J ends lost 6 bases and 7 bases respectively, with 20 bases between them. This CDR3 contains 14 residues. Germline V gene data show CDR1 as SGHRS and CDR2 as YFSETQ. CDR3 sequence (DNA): TGCGCCAGCAAATTAGGCGGGGTGCCCAGGGAGCAGTACCTC. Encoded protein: CASKLGGVPREQYL.

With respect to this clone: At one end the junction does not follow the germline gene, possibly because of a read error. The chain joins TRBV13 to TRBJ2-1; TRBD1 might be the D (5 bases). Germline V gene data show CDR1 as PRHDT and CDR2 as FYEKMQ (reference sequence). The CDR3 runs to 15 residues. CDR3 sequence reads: CTSSRQSTVHNEQFF. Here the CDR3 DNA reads TGTACCAGCAGCCGACAGAGCACCGTCCACAATGAGCAGTTCTTC.

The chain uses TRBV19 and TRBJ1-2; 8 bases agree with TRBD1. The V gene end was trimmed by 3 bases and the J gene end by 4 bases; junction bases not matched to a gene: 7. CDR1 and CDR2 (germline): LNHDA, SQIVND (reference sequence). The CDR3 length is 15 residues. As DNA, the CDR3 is TGTGCCAGTAGTATTCAAGGACAGGGAGGCTATGGCTACACCTTC. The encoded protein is CASSIQGQGGYGYTF.

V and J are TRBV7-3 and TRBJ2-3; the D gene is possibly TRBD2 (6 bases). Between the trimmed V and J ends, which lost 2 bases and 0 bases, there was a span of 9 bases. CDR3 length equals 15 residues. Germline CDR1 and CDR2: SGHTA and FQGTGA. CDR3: CASSLSGSSTDTQYF. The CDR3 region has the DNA TGTGCCAGCAGCTTATCCGGGAGCAGCACAGATACGCAGTATTTT.

This CDR3 is CATSRDGPTSPVGELFF. The CDR3 DNA is TGTGCCACCAGCAGAGATGGTCCCACTAGTCCCGTCGGGGAGCTGTTTTTT. This rearrangement joins TRBV15 to TRBJ2-2; tentative D call: TRBD2 (5 bases). The CDR3 is 17 residues long. CDR1 and CDR2 (germline): LNHNV, YYDKDF (reference sequence). Trimming took 0 bases from V and 7 from J, leaving 18 bases between them.

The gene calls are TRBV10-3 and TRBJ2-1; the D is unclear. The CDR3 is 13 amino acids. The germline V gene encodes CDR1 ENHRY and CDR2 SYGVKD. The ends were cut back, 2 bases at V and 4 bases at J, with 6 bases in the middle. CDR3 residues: CAISETVYNEQFF. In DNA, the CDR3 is TGTGCCATCAGTGAGACAGTTTACAATGAGCAGTTCTTC.

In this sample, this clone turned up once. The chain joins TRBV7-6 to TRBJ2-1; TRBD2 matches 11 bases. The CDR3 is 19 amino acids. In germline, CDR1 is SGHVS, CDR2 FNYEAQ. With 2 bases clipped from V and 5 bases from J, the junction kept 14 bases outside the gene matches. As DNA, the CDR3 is TGTGCCAGCAGCTTAACCGCCAGGGCGAGACTAGCGGGAAACAATGAGCAGTTCTTC. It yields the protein CASSLTARARLAGNNEQFF.

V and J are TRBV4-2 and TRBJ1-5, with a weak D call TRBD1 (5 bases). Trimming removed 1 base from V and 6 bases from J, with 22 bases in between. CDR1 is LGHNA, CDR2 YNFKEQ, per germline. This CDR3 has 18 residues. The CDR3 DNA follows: TGTGCCAGCAGCCAAGTGCCTCGGGGGTACTTTTTAGGTCAGCCCCAGCATTTT. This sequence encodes CASSQVPRGYFLGQPQHF.

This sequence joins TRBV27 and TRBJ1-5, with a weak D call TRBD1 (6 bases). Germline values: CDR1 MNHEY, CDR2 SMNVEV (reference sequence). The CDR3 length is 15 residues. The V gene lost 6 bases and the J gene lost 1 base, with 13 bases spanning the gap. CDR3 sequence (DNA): TGTGCCAGCAGCCGGGGTAGGGGGAGCAATCAGCCCCAGCATTTT. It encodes CASSRGRGSNQPQHF.

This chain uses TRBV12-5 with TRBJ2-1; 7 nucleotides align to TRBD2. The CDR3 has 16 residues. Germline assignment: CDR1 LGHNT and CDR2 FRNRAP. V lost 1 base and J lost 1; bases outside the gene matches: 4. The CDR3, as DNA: TGTGCTAGTGGTTTGGCCGCGGGAGTATCCTACAATGAGCAGTTCTTC. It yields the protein CASGLAAGVSYNEQFF.

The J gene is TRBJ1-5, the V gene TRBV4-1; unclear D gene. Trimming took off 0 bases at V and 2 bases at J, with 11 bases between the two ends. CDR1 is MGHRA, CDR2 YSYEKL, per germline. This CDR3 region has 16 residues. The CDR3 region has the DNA TGCGCCAGCAGCCAAGACGGCCCGGCGGGCAATCAGCCCCAGCATTTT. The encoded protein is CASSQDGPAGNQPQHF.

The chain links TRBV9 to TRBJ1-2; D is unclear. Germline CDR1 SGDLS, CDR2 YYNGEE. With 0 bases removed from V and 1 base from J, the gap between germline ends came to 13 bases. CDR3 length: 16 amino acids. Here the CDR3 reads CASSVAPRGNNYGYTF. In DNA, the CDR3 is TGTGCCAGCAGCGTAGCCCCACGGGGAAATAACTATGGCTACACCTTC.

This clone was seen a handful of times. As DNA, the CDR3 is TGCAGCGTTGAAGGGTGGACAGGGGGCCGCGAGCAGTACTTC. This gives the protein CSVEGWTGGREQYF. The genes are TRBV29-1 and TRBJ2-7, with 11 bases that match TRBD1. This CDR3 comprises 14 residues. The V and J ends lost 1 base and 6 bases, in that order; junction bases with no gene match: 5. From germline, CDR1 is SQVTM and CDR2 ANQGSEA.